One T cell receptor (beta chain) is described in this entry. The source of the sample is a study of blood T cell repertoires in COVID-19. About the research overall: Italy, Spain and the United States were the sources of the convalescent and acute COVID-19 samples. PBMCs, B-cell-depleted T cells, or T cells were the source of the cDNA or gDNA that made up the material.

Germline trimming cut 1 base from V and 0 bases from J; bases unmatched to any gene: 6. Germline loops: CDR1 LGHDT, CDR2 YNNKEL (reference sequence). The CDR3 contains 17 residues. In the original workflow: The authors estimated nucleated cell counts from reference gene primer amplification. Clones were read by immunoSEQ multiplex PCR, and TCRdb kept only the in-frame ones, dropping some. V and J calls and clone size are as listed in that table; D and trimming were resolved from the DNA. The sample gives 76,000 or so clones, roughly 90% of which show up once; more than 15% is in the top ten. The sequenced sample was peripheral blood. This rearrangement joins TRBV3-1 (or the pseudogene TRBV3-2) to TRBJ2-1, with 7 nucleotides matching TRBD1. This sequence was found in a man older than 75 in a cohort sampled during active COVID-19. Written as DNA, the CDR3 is TGTGCCAGCAGCCAAGCTCCGGGACAGAGCTCCTACAATGAGCAGTTCTTC. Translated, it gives CASSQAPGQSSYNEQFF.